This TCR beta chain is from a study of tumor-infiltrating lymphocytes in primary liver carcinoma. Details on this clonotype: The junction does not match germline at one end; this may be a read error.

For each extraction, RNA and DNA were obtained together from approximately 20-30 mg of unsorted bulk tissue. Starting material of 450 to 500 ng total RNA yielded TCR beta cDNA via a constant-region primer. Sequencing libraries for TCR beta derived from three nested multiplex PCR rounds that used slightly modified ARM-PCR. Use of TRBV1-TRBV30 forward primers with a C-beta reverse primer characterized the first two PCR rounds, which lasted approximately 11 cycles each. Via MiXCR, TCRdb re-called the multiplex PCR reads, giving one row per CDR3 protein. Of 99,000 or so distinct CDR3 sequences in the sample, about three quarters were seen once. The germline gives CDR1 MNHEY, CDR2 SVGAGI. CDR3 length: 16 residues.

This TCR came from a woman aged 55-75 years with primary liver carcinoma and hepatitis B virus infection. Sequencing input: liver tumor tissue from sampling region 5. Subset noted: tumor region T5, tumor centre. This chain connects TRBV6-5 to TRBJ2-2, with a tentative D call TRBD1 (5 bases). The CDR3 region has the DNA TGTGCCAGCAGTTACTCAGGACACTTTAACATCGGGGAGCTGTTTTTT. Protein product: CASSYSGHFNIGELFF.